This T cell receptor (beta chain) was documented in a study of blood T cell repertoires in COVID-19. Whole-study context: The cDNA or gDNA used as material had been derived from T cells, B-cell-depleted T cells, or PBMCs.

Germline values: CDR1 SGHDN, CDR2 FVKESK. The CDR3 consists of 17 residues. Trimming removed 0 bases from V and 3 bases from J; junction bases left unmatched: 8. In the original processing: Amplifying reference gene primers gave estimates of nucleated cell counts. Here immunoSEQ multiplex PCR was the method, and the copy in TCRdb shows in-frame clones only, minus some. V and J calls and clone size come straight from that table; D and trimming were deduced from the DNA. The data show approximately 670,000 clones, 85% to 90% seen once. This receptor was identified in a woman under 30 with acute or convalescent COVID-19. The sample was peripheral blood. This rearrangement joins TRBV14 to TRBJ2-3, with 8 bases fitting TRBD2. In DNA form, the CDR3 reads TGTGCCAGCAGCCAAGATCTCGGGGGGGGGCCGACAGATACGCAGTATTTT. Amino acids: CASSQDLGGGPTDTQYF.